This TCR beta chain was captured in a study of T cells in Graves' hyperthyroidism and ophthalmopathy (dated by TCRdb to between 2019 and 2020). In terms of the full investigation: Peripheral blood samples were taken at the time of initial diagnosis, prior to any treatment. To identify TCR V-J signatures that set the groups apart, the researchers used a discovery cohort of roughly 100 patients, made up of approximately 43 with Graves' ophthalmopathy and 57 with stable Graves' hyperthyroidism. An independent validation cohort of fewer than 20 hyperthyroidism patients and 17 patients who later progressed to ophthalmopathy tested prospective prediction of ophthalmopathy. The 100 discovery patients were randomly split 7:3 into training and test sets. In addition, the study compared T-cell repertoires in thyroid tissue and in blood from about six Graves' hyperthyroidism patients. Once sampling was done, hyperthyroidism patients were given methimazole at a starting dose of 30 mg daily, whereas ophthalmopathy patients were given high-dose intravenous methylprednisolone. TCR Vbeta CDR3 sequencing of 135 peripheral blood samples (under 45 ophthalmopathy, roughly 74 hyperthyroidism and approximately 17 progressor patients) is reported in the paper.

In the ophthalmopathy patients, disease was moderately to severely active, with a Clinical Activity Score of 3 or more, a NOSPECS grade of 4 or more, and a duration of less than 3 months. Exclusion was applied to patients with uncontrolled infections, other autoimmune diseases, pregnancy or lactation. Clinical symptoms, serum thyroxine and TRAb, thyroid ultrasound, and orbital computed tomography formed the basis for the diagnoses. Ficoll-Paque density gradient centrifugation was used to isolate PBMCs from approximately 10 ml of fresh peripheral blood. Total RNA was extracted using Trizol reagent, and RNA quality was assessed on an Agilent 2100 Bioanalyzer. The full study reports these points: Most expanded thyroid clonotypes (frequency above 0.001) were also detected in blood, a finding suggesting that blood repertoires may reflect thyroid immune responses. Sample size was not statistically predetermined, and blinding of investigators to group allocation was not performed. In cross-validation, a model built on a 13 V-J signature told ophthalmopathy apart from stable hyperthyroidism with approximately 90% sensitivity and about 81% specificity, and in testing the same model reached 80%/75%. In validation, the model predicted progression to ophthalmopathy with just under 71% sensitivity and approximately 74% specificity, a median of around 6.6 months before onset.

The TCR beta CDR3 regions were amplified from the RNA transcripts. The first round of RT-PCR for the TCR CDR3 was performed with the HTBI primer set and the Qiagen OneStep RT-PCR kit. Libraries were constructed in a second round of multiplex PCR, after which size selection and purification were carried out. The libraries were sequenced on an Illumina HiSeq2000 using paired-end 100 bp reads. The paper's data handling went like this. SOAPnuke was used to process the raw data, with reads discarded if the reads contained adapters or uncalled bases, had a mean Phred below 15, or lacked an exact constant-primer or identifier match. High-quality paired reads were merged with COPE v1.2.5, and unique nucleotide sequences were defined as clonotypes. MiTCR v1.1 was used to align clonotypes to the IMGT TRBV, TRBD and TRBJ reference segments. Only V-J combinations with frequency above 0.0001, covering approximately 99% of repertoires, were analysed. The TCS score was defined as the ratio of F50 (clonal expansion) to E x V (chaos), calculated using BLOSUM62-based TCRdist between CDR3 peptides within each V-J. Welch's t-statistics and random forest reduced approximately 520 V-J features to 13, which were used in a naive Bayes classifier (R e1071). The similarity between thyroid and blood repertoires was quantified using the Morisita-Horn index. TCRdb trimmed public reads at Q25 via fastp, called clones via MiXCR and kept in-frame beta chains. A single entry per CDR3 protein holds the most common genes and DNA from its merged rows. The V and J calls were not made by the authors but by TCRdb's processing. This sample gives about 59,000 distinct CDR3 sequences in total; approximately 53% of them show up just once. The ten largest account for about 3.6% of the sample.

Inclusive of the bounding cysteine and phenylalanine, the CDR3 is 15 residues long. This entry keeps only the CDR3 DNA: 45 bases, framed from base 1. V and J are truncated by 2 bases and 3 bases respectively, leaving an intervening sequence of 14 bases. The CDR1 and CDR2 encoded by the germline V gene are MGHRA and YSYEKL. This clonotype was counted at least ten times. Its target antigen remains unknown. Base qualities are not recorded, but no much larger clone differs from it by a single base. The sequence is built from TRBV4-1 and TRBJ2-7; D gene: possibly TRBD1, on 5 matching bases. The sample taken for sequencing was blood. The TCR sequence derives from a woman aged 55-69 years with Graves' ophthalmopathy. The sequence in DNA is TGCGCCAGCAGCCAAACAACCAGGACAATCTACGAGCAGTACTTC. Translation gives CASSQTTRTIYEQYF.